The 19 T cell receptor beta chains presented below share a single source sample, sequenced in a study of OX40 agonist ivuxolimab in advanced cancers. Sequenced by immunoSEQ multiplex PCR; TCRdb stores in-frame clones only, minus some. This sample has some 99,000 clones; less than 95% occur once, and the top ten carry around 1.6%. The material was CD4+ or CD8+ T cells sorted from blood, obtained in a trial of the OX40 agonist ivuxolimab. These receptors all stem from an adult with an advanced solid tumor such as melanoma, head and neck, liver or kidney cancer.

The chain carries TRBV28 and TRBJ2-7; D gene uncertain. CDR3 length equals 12 residues. Between the trimmed V and J ends, which lost 3 bases and 4 bases, there was a span of 7 bases. CDR1 is MDHEN, CDR2 SYDVKM, per germline. The CDR3 region has the DNA TGTGCCAGCAGTTTCGGGCGGTACGAGCAGTACTTC. Protein: CASSFGRYEQYF.

The rearrangement uses TRBV5-1 and TRBJ2-2; D gene ambiguous. The germline V gene has CDR1 SGHRS and CDR2 YFSETQ. V dropped 4 bases and J dropped 0 bases, with 10 bases sitting between them. The CDR3 runs to 15 residues. DNA for the CDR3: TGCGCCAGCAGCCCACTGTTCGCGAACACCGGGGAGCTGTTTTTT. Protein: CASSPLFANTGELFF.

This chain joins TRBV5-1 and TRBJ2-7; 12 bases match TRBD2. This CDR3 is 15 amino acids long. The germline V gene has CDR1 SGHRS and CDR2 YFSETQ. J gave up 7 bases and V 8 bases, and 13 bases lay outside the gene matches. In DNA, the CDR3 is TGCGCCAGGGGCCTCGTCGGGACTAGCGGGCCAGAGCAGTACTTC. Protein sequence: CARGLVGTSGPEQYF.

The gene calls are TRBV5-1 and TRBJ2-5; 13 positions match TRBD2. The CDR3 extends over 15 amino acids. V lost 5 bases to trimming and J lost 2 bases; unmatched junction nucleotides: 3. Germline V gives CDR1 SGHRS, CDR2 YFSETQ. The CDR3 DNA reads as TGCGCCAGCAGTCAGGGACTAGCGGGACAAGAGACCCAGTACTTC. Translated, it gives CASSQGLAGQETQYF.

The chain carries TRBV18 and TRBJ1-3; TRBD1 aligns across 7 bases. Germline CDR1 reads KGHSH; CDR2 reads LQKENI. The V segment lost 5 bases and the J segment 2 bases; nucleotides outside the gene matches: 3. This CDR3 comprises 14 residues. The CDR3 nucleotides are TGTGCCAGCTCATCACAGGGGCCTGGAAACACCATATATTTT. It is translated as CASSSQGPGNTIYF.

There are a few counts of this clone. The J gene is TRBJ2-7, the V gene TRBV11-1, with D possibly matching TRBD1 (6 bases). Germline V gene lookup returns CDR1 SGHAT and CDR2 FQDESV (reference sequence). This CDR3 spans 13 amino acids. The V end was cut by 5 bases, the J end by 7 bases, with 15 bases between. For the CDR3, the DNA is TGTGCCAGCAGCCCCGTGGGGGCGCGGGAGCAGTACTTC. Its protein is CASSPVGAREQYF.

The chain links TRBV7-2 to TRBJ1-2, with 8 bases aligning to TRBD1. V shed 4 bases and J 7 bases; nucleotides not matched to a gene: 8. Germline V gives CDR1 SGHTA, CDR2 FQGNSA. The CDR3 is 14 amino acids. The CDR3 sequence: CASSSVRGQGGYTF. The CDR3 bases are TGTGCCAGCAGCTCGGTCAGGGGGCAGGGTGGCTACACCTTC.

CDR3 region: CASSLGVHPRGYTF. The CDR3 nucleotides read TGTGCCAGCAGCTTAGGGGTACATCCCCGGGGCTACACCTTC. J is TRBJ1-2 and V is TRBV7-2; D is uncertain. V was trimmed by 1 base and J by 8 bases, leaving 14 bases between them. CDR1 and CDR2 (germline): SGHTA, FQGNSA. CDR3 length equals 14 residues.

This CDR3 reads CASSLRGDVGDTQYF. The CDR3 DNA reads as TGTGCCAGCAGCTTAAGGGGGGACGTTGGAGATACGCAGTATTTT. The chain carries TRBV11-2 and TRBJ2-3; D may be TRBD1 or TRBD2 (6 bases each). The CDR3 covers 15 residues. Trimming pared 2 bases from V and 5 bases from J, leaving 14 bases between. CDR1 is SGHAT and CDR2 is FQNNGV in the germline V gene. Using reference TRBV11-2 and TRBJ2-3 for the parts outside the CDR3, the full variable domain is EAGVAQSPRYKIIEKRQSVAFWCNPISGHATLYWYQQILGQGPKLLIQFQNNGVVDDSQLPKDRFSAERLKGVDSTLKIQPAKLEDSAVYLCASSLRGDVGDTQYFGPGTRLTVL.

The V and J genes are TRBV7-8 and TRBJ1-2; D not certain. V lost 2 bases, J lost 7 bases, and 17 bases lay in between. Germline CDR1 is SGHVS and CDR2 is FQNEAQ. This CDR3 region has 15 residues. The CDR3 reads CASSLQIRADRGYTF. Here the CDR3 DNA reads TGTGCCAGCAGCTTACAGATACGGGCGGATCGTGGCTACACCTTC. Supplemented by reference TRBV7-8 and TRBJ1-2, the full variable domain reads GAGVSQSPRYKVAKRGQDVALRCDPISGHVSLFWYQQALGQGPEFLTYFQNEAQLDKSGLPSDRFFAERPEGSVSTLKIQRTQQEDSAVYLCASSLQIRADRGYTFGSGTRLTVV.

The gene calls are TRBV11-3 and TRBJ2-7; 12 nucleotides line up with TRBD2. CDR1 and CDR2 from the germline V gene are SGHNT and YENEEA. V was clipped by 7 bases and J by 5 bases; unmatched bases: 9. CDR3 length: 15 residues. The CDR3 is CASTSRLAGDHEQYF. The CDR3 DNA is TGTGCCAGCACCTCCAGACTAGCGGGAGATCACGAGCAGTACTTC.

V is TRBV30 and J is TRBJ2-2; no clear D. Trimming pared 7 bases from V and 4 bases from J, leaving 16 bases between. CDR1 and CDR2 (germline): GTSNPN, SVGIG (reference sequence). The CDR3 runs 14 residues. CDR3 residues: CALDIIQITGELFF. The CDR3 DNA is TGTGCCTTGGATATAATTCAGATCACCGGGGAGCTGTTTTTT.

The chain uses TRBV28 and TRBJ1-1; D gene unclear. The CDR3 is 14 residues long. The germline V and J ends were trimmed by 2 bases and 3 bases, with 10 bases remaining between them. Germline V CDR1 and CDR2: MDHEN, SYDVKM. The CDR3 bases are TGTGCCAGCAGTTTAGCCAGGTTGGACACTGAAGCTTTCTTT. Translation gives CASSLARLDTEAFF.

The J gene is TRBJ2-7, the V gene TRBV7-3; possibly TRBD2 for D (5 bases). The CDR3 is 14 amino acids. Trimming shortened V by 5 bases and J by 4 bases, and 15 bases separated the two germline ends. CDR1 is SGHTA and CDR2 is FQGTGA in the germline V gene. DNA of the CDR3: TGTGCCAGCAGCCCCGGAGGTAGAATATACGAGCAGTACTTC. This gives the protein CASSPGGRIYEQYF.

The chain links TRBV9 to TRBJ2-5, with D tentatively TRBD1 (6 bases). This CDR3 has 14 residues. Per the germline V gene, CDR1 is SGDLS and CDR2 is YYNGEE. Trimming cost V 0 bases and J 5 bases, with 11 bases left between them. In DNA form, the CDR3 reads TGTGCCAGCAGCGTAGGGACAGTCTTGGAGACCCAGTACTTC. Translated, it gives CASSVGTVLETQYF.

For the CDR3, the DNA is TGCGCCAGCAGCTTGGTCGGCGGGATGGGGTTTACCGGGGAGCTGTTTTTT. It is translated as CASSLVGGMGFTGELFF. The J gene is TRBJ2-2, the V gene TRBV5-1, with D perhaps TRBD2 (6 bases). The CDR3 has 17 residues. V shed 0 bases and J shed 5 bases, with 17 bases lying between them. The germline V gene has CDR1 SGHRS and CDR2 YFSETQ.

The rearrangement links TRBV19 to TRBJ1-5; TRBD1 matches 8 bases. Unmatched junction bases numbered 4, after V lost 5 bases and J lost 1 base. Germline CDR1 LNHDA, CDR2 SQIVND (reference sequence). This CDR3 is 15 amino acids long. As DNA, the CDR3 is TGTGCCAGTAGTCCCGACAGGGGAAGCAATCAGCCCCAGCATTTT. This gives the protein CASSPDRGSNQPQHF. Full variable domain (missing parts from reference TRBV19 and TRBJ1-5): DGGITQSPKYLFRKEGQNVTLSCEQNLNHDAMYWYRQDPGQGLRLIYYSQIVNDFQKGDIAEGYSVSREKKESFPLTVTSAQKNPTAFYLCASSPDRGSNQPQHFGDGTRLSIL.

This clone showed up just once. This rearrangement joins TRBV19 to TRBJ1-1, with 9 bases aligning to TRBD1. Unmatched junction bases numbered 3, after V lost 3 bases and J lost 1 base. Germline assignment: CDR1 LNHDA and CDR2 SQIVND (reference sequence). CDR3 length: 15 amino acids. In nucleotides, the CDR3 is TGTGCCAGTAGTATCCCGGGACAGGGGAACACTGAAGCTTTCTTT. This codes for CASSIPGQGNTEAFF.

The gene calls are TRBV6-5 and TRBJ2-7; TRBD2 matches 9 bases. The ends lost 2 bases at V and 6 bases at J; junction bases unmatched: 8. Germline assignment: CDR1 MNHEY and CDR2 SVGAGI. The CDR3 is made up of 15 amino acids. The CDR3 loop reads CASSYEGGRALEQYF. The CDR3 DNA follows: TGTGCCAGCAGTTACGAGGGCGGGAGGGCCCTCGAGCAGTACTTC.